These 15 T cell receptor beta chains were sequenced from one sample in a study of T cells in localized non-small cell lung cancer. Using immunoSEQ multiplex PCR, the repertoire was profiled, and TCRdb retains in-frame clones only, with some absent. Here the sample spans nearly 25,000 clones, roughly 90% being singletons. The source was peripheral blood, collected before any cancer treatment. Receptors originate from a man aged 40-75 years with stage III squamous cell lung carcinoma.

This chain uses TRBV5-1 with TRBJ2-1; no firm D call. The CDR3 spans 16 residues. The germline V gene encodes CDR1 SGHRS and CDR2 YFSETQ. The V gene lost 4 bases and the J gene lost 1 base, with 15 bases spanning the gap. The DNA of the CDR3 is TGCGCCAGCAGCAAGACGGGTCTAGGGTCCTACAATGAGCAGTTCTTC. It specifies CASSKTGLGSYNEQFF.

The chain links TRBV7-9 to TRBJ1-1; TRBD1 matches at 8 bases. V shed 10 bases, J shed 1 base, and the junction held 5 bases outside the gene matches. Germline V lookup: CDR1 SEHNR, CDR2 FQNEAQ (reference sequence). The CDR3 consists of 13 residues. DNA of the CDR3: TGTGCCACTCAGGACAGGGAGAACACTGAAGCTTTCTTT. This translates into CATQDRENTEAFF.

The chain is built from TRBV19 and TRBJ2-1; 8 positions agree with TRBD1. The CDR3 spans 15 residues. CDR1 LNHDA and CDR2 SQIVND come from the germline V gene (reference sequence). V shed 4 bases and J 4 bases; nucleotides not matched to a gene: 6. CDR3 coding DNA: TGTGCCAGTAGTAACCGGGACAGGACTTACAATGAGCAGTTCTTC. Translating gives CASSNRDRTYNEQFF.

This clone was observed a handful of times. The chain employs TRBV5-4 and TRBJ1-1; D is unresolved. CDR3 length: 12 amino acids. Germline V gene sequence: CDR1 SGHNT, CDR2 YYREEE (reference sequence). Between the trimmed V and J ends, which lost 4 bases and 9 bases, there was a span of 13 bases. CDR3 coding DNA: TGTGCCAGCAGCCATCCAACAGAACAAGCTTTCTTT. Protein: CASSHPTEQAFF.

The chain links TRBV2 to TRBJ2-1; D possibly matches TRBD1 or TRBD2 (6 bases each). This CDR3 is built from 14 residues. Germline V gene sequence: CDR1 SNHLY, CDR2 FYNNEI. With 4 bases removed from V and 6 bases from J, the gap between germline ends came to 13 bases. The CDR3 DNA follows: TGTGCCAGCAGTGTCCCGGAGGGGGGCAATGAGCAGTTCTTC. It translates to CASSVPEGGNEQFF.

The chain joins TRBV5-5 to TRBJ1-2; D might be TRBD1 (5 bases). The CDR3 is made up of 13 amino acids. The germline CDR1 and CDR2 sequences are SGHKS and YYEKEE (reference sequence). V lost 0 bases, J lost 8 bases, and 11 bases lay in between. The CDR3 DNA sequence: TGTGCCAGCAGCTTGGCCGGGGGAGAAGGCTACACCTTC. The encoded protein is CASSLAGGEGYTF.

This clone was seen a single time. This chain joins TRBV27 and TRBJ1-2; possibly TRBD1 for D (5 bases). CDR1 is MNHEY and CDR2 is SMNVEV in the germline V gene (reference sequence). V lost 5 bases to trimming and J lost 7 bases, with 26 bases between them. The CDR3 loop spans 17 amino acids. CDR3 protein: CASSRSGTYLITSGYTF. In DNA form, the CDR3 reads TGTGCCAGCAGTCGGTCCGGGACCTACCTTATCACGTCTGGCTACACCTTC.

The chain carries TRBV18 and TRBJ1-6; maybe TRBD1 (5 bases). The CDR3 sequence is 17 residues long. The V end lost 2 bases, the J end lost 1 base, and 12 bases lay between the germline ends. Looked up from germline, CDR1 is KGHSH and CDR2 is LQKENI. CDR3 in DNA: TGTGCCAGCTCACCAGGGGTGCAGGGATCCTATAATTCACCCCTCCACTTT. This sequence encodes CASSPGVQGSYNSPLHF. Supplemented by reference TRBV18 and TRBJ1-6, the full variable domain reads NAGVMQNPRHLVRRRGQEARLRCSPMKGHSHVYWYRQLPEEGLKFMVYLQKENIIDESGMPKERFSAEFPKEGPSILRIQQVVRGDSAAYFCASSPGVQGSYNSPLHFGNGTRLTVT.

The chain links TRBV4-3 to TRBJ2-2; D unresolved. Trimming left V 0 bases short and J 6 bases short, with 14 bases between. The CDR3 covers 16 residues. CDR1 is LGHNA, CDR2 YSLEER, per germline. CDR3: CASSQEAPSRAGELFF. In DNA form, the CDR3 reads TGCGCCAGCAGCCAAGAAGCCCCAAGCCGCGCCGGGGAGCTGTTTTTT.

The chain has TRBV28 and TRBJ2-7; TRBD2 aligns across 10 bases. The CDR3 extends over 17 amino acids. Germline values: CDR1 MDHEN, CDR2 SYDVKM. V lost 2 bases and J lost 4; bases outside the gene matches: 11. The CDR3 DNA sequence: TGTGCCAGCAGTTTAAGCCTAGCGGGAGTTCAGGGTTACGAGCAGTACTTC. It yields the protein CASSLSLAGVQGYEQYF.

The rearrangement uses TRBV16 and TRBJ1-3, with a possible D match to TRBD1 (6 bases). This CDR3 has 14 amino acids. Germline-derived CDR1 and CDR2 are KGHSY and FQNENV. The V end was cut by 5 bases, the J end by 0 bases, with 8 bases between. CDR3 nucleotide sequence: TGTGCCAGCAGCGAAGGGGGCTCTGGAAACACCATATATTTT. Its translation is CASSEGGSGNTIYF. The full variable domain, completed using reference TRBV16 and TRBJ1-3, is GEEVAQTPKHLVRGEGQKAKLYCAPIKGHSYVFWYQQVLKNEFKFLISFQNENVFDETGMPKERFSAKCLPNSPCSLEIQATKLEDSAVYFCASSEGGSGNTIYFGEGSWLTVV.

The genes are TRBV5-1 and TRBJ2-3; D uncertain. V was pared by 6 bases and J by 2 bases, with 13 bases between. Per germline, CDR1 SGHRS and CDR2 YFSETQ. The CDR3 contains 14 residues. Here the CDR3 reads CASTISMVTDTQYF. DNA for the CDR3: TGCGCCAGCACAATCAGTATGGTCACAGATACGCAGTATTTT.

The rearrangement links TRBV20-1 to TRBJ2-5; D is uncertain. Matching the DNA end better, TRBJ2-7 makes the J call doubtful. Germline assignment: CDR1 DFQATT and CDR2 SNEGSKA (reference sequence). CDR3 size: 10 residues. The CDR3 DNA reads as TGCAGTGCTGTTAACTACGAGCAGTACTTC. This sequence encodes CSAVNYEQYF.

The gene calls are TRBV7-9 and TRBJ2-1; D call uncertain. Trimming removed 1 base at V and 12 bases at J, with 7 bases between. The CDR3 covers 11 residues. From germline, CDR1 is SEHNR and CDR2 FQNEAQ (reference sequence). The DNA for the CDR3 is TGTGCCAGCAGCTTAGACACGGTGCAGTTCTTC. It codes for CASSLDTVQFF.

The gene calls are TRBV7-2 and TRBJ2-2; tentative D call: TRBD1 (6 bases). There are 13 residues in the CDR3. Trimming stripped 5 bases from V and 5 bases from J, with 9 bases between. The germline V gene has CDR1 SGHTA and CDR2 FQGNSA. This CDR3 reads CASSIGQTGELFF. The CDR3 coding sequence is TGTGCCAGCAGCATCGGACAGACCGGGGAGCTGTTTTTT.